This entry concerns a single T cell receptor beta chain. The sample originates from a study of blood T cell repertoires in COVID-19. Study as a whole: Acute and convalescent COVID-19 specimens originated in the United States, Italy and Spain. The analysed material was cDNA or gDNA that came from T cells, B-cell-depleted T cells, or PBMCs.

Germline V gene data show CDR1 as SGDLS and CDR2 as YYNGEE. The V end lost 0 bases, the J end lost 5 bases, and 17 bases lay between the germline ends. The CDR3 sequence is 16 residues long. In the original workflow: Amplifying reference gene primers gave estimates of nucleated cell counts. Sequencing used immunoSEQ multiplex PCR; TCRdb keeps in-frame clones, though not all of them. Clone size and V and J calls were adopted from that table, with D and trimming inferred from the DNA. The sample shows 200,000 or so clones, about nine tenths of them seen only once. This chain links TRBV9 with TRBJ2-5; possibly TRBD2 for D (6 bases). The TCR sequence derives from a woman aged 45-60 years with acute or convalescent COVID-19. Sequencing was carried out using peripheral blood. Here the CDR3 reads CASSVVNGFGGETQYF. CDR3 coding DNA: TGTGCCAGCAGCGTAGTCAATGGATTTGGGGGGGAGACCCAGTACTTC.